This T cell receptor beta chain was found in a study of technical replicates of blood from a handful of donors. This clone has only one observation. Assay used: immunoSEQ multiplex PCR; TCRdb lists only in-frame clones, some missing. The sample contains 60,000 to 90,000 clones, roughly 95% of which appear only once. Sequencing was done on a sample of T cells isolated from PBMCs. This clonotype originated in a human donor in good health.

CDR3 bases: TGTGCCAGCAGCTCCAGCCCCGAGGGGGTGCAGTACTTC. The encoded protein is CASSSSPEGVQYF. V is TRBV11-1 and J is TRBJ2-7, with D perhaps TRBD1 (6 bases). The CDR3 is 13 residues long. Trimming pared 4 bases from V and 9 bases from J, leaving 16 bases between. Germline CDR1 is SGHAT and CDR2 is FQDESV (reference sequence).